A selection of T cell receptor beta chains follows, all from one sample in a study of blood T cell repertoires in COVID-19. Libraries were prepared by immunoSEQ multiplex PCR; TCRdb keeps only in-frame clonotypes and omits some of them. The sample lists some 350,000 clones, 75% to 90% occurring once. The sequenced material came from PBMCs or T cells enriched from blood (not recorded which). The receptor set was obtained from a man in his late teens or twenties who had recovered from COVID-19. Both conserved end residues are part of each CDR3. Fields, in order: D gene, V gene, clone size, J gene, CDR3 DNA, CDR3 protein. A D gene is named only where the DNA matches it firmly. Not every row has a clone size; where given, it reads once, few, many or a size class.

>TRBD1|TRBV15|-|TRBJ1-3
TGTGCCACCAGCGCACAGGGGGCGGGAAACACCATATATTTT
CATSAQGAGNTIYF
>TRBD1|TRBV24-1|-|TRBJ2-3
TGTGCCACCAGTGACCGCACAGGGGATGTCACAGATACGCAGTATTTT
CATSDRTGDVTDTQYF
>TRBD1|TRBV4-2|-|TRBJ2-5
TGTGCCAGCAGCCAAGCAGCTACAGGGGACGGAGAGACCCAGTACTTC
CASSQAATGDGETQYF
>TRBD1|TRBV27|-|TRBJ2-5
TGTGCCAGCAGCTCAGGGACAGGGGGGAATGGTGAGACCCAGTACTTC
CASSSGTGGNGETQYF
>-|TRBV10-1|-|TRBJ2-7
TGCGCCAGCAGTAGCGGGCTAACCTACGAGCAGTACTTC
CASSSGLTYEQYF
>-|TRBV3-1/TRBV3-2|-|TRBJ1-6
TGTGCCAGCAGCGCGCAGGGGAAGCGATCACCCCTCCACTTT
CASSAQGKRSPLHF
>-|TRBV5-1|-|TRBJ2-2
TGCGCCAGCAGCTTGGACTCCAACACCGGGGAGCTGTTTTTT
CASSLDSNTGELFF
>-|TRBV23-1|-|TRBJ1-6
TGCGCCAGCAGTCAATCGGGGGCGAACCTCCACTTT
CASSQSGANLHF
>-|TRBV5-4|-|TRBJ1-1
TGTGCCAGCAGCGGCCGGACAGCCACTGAAGCTTTCTTT
CASSGRTATEAFF
>TRBD1|TRBV7-3|-|TRBJ2-2
TGTGCCAGCAGGACAGGGTCCGGGGAGCTGTTTTTT
CASRTGSGELFF
>-|TRBV28|-|TRBJ1-5
TGTGCCAGCAGTTTACAGGGAAGTCAGCCCCAGCATTTT
CASSLQGSQPQHF
>-|TRBV6-5|-|TRBJ1-5
TGTGGCACAGGGATGAGCAATCAGCCCCAGCATTTT
CGTGMSNQPQHF
>-|TRBV6-2/TRBV6-3|-|TRBJ2-1
TGTGCCAGCAGTCTTATAAGGAGTGGGGAGCAGTTCTTC
CASSLIRSGEQFF
>-|TRBV5-5|-|TRBJ1-1
TGTGCCAGCAGCTTGGTTGTGCCAGGGATTAACACTGAAGCTTTCTTT
CASSLVVPGINTEAFF
>-|TRBV4-2|-|TRBJ2-6
TGTGCCAGCAGCCAAGATTTAGGGGCCAACGTCCTGACTTTC
CASSQDLGANVLTF
>-|TRBV28|-|TRBJ1-5
TGTGCCAGCAGTTCGGTTCAGCCCCAGCATTTT
CASSSVQPQHF
>TRBD1|TRBV18|once|TRBJ1-5
TGTGCCAGCTCACCCGGACAGGGGGCGCGGGATCAGCCCCAGCATTTT
CASSPGQGARDQPQHF
>-|TRBV2|-|TRBJ1-5
TGTGCCAGCAGTGCACAGACTAATAGCAATCAGCCCCAGCATTTT
CASSAQTNSNQPQHF
>-|TRBV30|-|TRBJ2-7
TGTGCCTGGAGGTTCAACTACGAGCAGTACTTC
CAWRFNYEQYF
>TRBD2|TRBV9|-|TRBJ2-7
TGTGCCAGCAGCGCCGGGACTAGCAACGAGCAGTACTTC
CASSAGTSNEQYF
>TRBD2|TRBV19|-|TRBJ2-3
TGTGCCAGTAGTTTTACTAGCGGGAGAGATACGCAGTATTTT
CASSFTSGRDTQYF
>-|TRBV4-2|-|TRBJ1-1
TGTGCCAGCAGCCAAGATGTGGCGGGGGCGCCCCCCCCGGGCACTGAAGCTTTCTTT
CASSQDVAGAPPPGTEAFF
>-|TRBV7-6|-|TRBJ1-5
TGTGCCAGCAGCCCCCTGTCCGGGGGCAATCAGCCCCAGCATTTT
CASSPLSGGNQPQHF
>-|TRBV15|few|TRBJ2-2
TGTGCCACCTGGGAGGGGGAAAGAACCGGGGAGCTGTTTTTT
CATWEGERTGELFF
>TRBD2|TRBV5-4|-|TRBJ2-3
TGTGCCAGCAGCTTTCTATTTAGCGGGGGCACAGATACGCAGTATTTT
CASSFLFSGGTDTQYF
>TRBD2|TRBV4-2|few|TRBJ2-1
TGTGCCAGCAGCCAAGACCCTAGCGGGAGCTCCTACAATGAGCAGTTCTTC
CASSQDPSGSSYNEQFF
>TRBD1|TRBV12-5|few|TRBJ1-2
TGTGCTAGTGGTTTGCGACAGGGAGTAGGTAACTATGGCTACACCTTC
CASGLRQGVGNYGYTF
>TRBD1|TRBV24-1|-|TRBJ1-2
TGTGCCACCAGTGCGCCCCCGGGGCAGGGGGCGGTTGACGATGGCTACACCTTC
CATSAPPGQGAVDDGYTF
>-|TRBV18|-|TRBJ1-1
TGTGCCAGCTCACCACAGCTTGAGGGCACTGAAGCTTTCTTT
CASSPQLEGTEAFF
>-|TRBV21-1|-|TRBJ1-2
TGTGCCAGCAAGTTAACAGGGGGCGTAGGGTATGGCTACACCTTC
CASKLTGGVGYGYTF
>TRBD2|TRBV5-1|-|TRBJ2-1
TGCGCCAGCAGCTTGGGTAGCGGGGGGGCCTACAATGAGCAGTTCTTC
CASSLGSGGAYNEQFF
>-|TRBV4-1|-|TRBJ1-4
TGCGCCAGCAGCCTTGCTAGACGGGGAAGGGAGGAAAAACTGTTTTTT
CASSLARRGREEKLFF
>TRBD2|TRBV7-2|-|TRBJ2-7
TGTGCCAGCAGCCCCCAGGGACTAGACGAGCAGTACTTC
CASSPQGLDEQYF
>TRBD1|TRBV4-1|-|TRBJ2-3
TGCGCCAGCAGCCAATTTCCCGGGACAGGGAGAGCAGATACGCAGTATTTT
CASSQFPGTGRADTQYF
>-|TRBV6-5|-|TRBJ1-3
TGTGCCAGCAGTTCAACGACAGGAGGAAACACCATATATTTT
CASSSTTGGNTIYF